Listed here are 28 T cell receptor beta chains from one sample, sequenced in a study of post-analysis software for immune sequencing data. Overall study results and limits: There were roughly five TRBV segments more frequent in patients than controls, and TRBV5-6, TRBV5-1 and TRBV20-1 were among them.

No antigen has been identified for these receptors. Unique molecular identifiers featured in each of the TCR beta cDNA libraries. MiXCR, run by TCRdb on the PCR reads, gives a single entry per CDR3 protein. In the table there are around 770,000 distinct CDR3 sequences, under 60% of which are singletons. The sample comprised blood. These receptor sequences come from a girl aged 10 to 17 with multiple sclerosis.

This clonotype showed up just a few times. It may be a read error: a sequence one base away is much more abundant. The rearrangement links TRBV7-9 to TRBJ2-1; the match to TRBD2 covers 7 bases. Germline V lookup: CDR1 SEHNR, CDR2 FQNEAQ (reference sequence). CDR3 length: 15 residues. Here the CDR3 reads CASSIPGTNYSEQFF. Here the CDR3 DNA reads TGTGCCAGCAGCATCCCCGGGACTAACTACAGTGAGCAGTTCTTC.

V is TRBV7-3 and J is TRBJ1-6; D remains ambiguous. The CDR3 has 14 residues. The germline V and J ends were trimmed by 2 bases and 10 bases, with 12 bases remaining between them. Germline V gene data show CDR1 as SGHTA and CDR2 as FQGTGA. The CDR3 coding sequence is TGTGCCAGCAGCTTATTGGGGTCGGGCTCACCCCTCCACTTT. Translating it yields CASSLLGSGSPLHF.

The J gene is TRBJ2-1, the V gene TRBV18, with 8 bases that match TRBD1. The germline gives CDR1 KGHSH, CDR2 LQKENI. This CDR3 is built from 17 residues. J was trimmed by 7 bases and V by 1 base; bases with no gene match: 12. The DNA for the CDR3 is TGTGCCAGCTCACCACGTCAGGGGGCTTTGGTTGGGAATGAGCAGTTCTTC. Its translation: CASSPRQGALVGNEQFF. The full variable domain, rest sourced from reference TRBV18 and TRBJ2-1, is NAGVMQNPRHLVRRRGQEARLRCSPMKGHSHVYWYRQLPEEGLKFMVYLQKENIIDESGMPKERFSAEFPKEGPSILRIQQVVRGDSAAYFCASSPRQGALVGNEQFFGPGTRLTVL.

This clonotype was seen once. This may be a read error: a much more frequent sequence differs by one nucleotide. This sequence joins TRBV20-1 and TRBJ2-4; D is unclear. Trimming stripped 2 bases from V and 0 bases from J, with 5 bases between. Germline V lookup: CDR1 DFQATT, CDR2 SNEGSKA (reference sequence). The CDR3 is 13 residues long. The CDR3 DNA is TGCAGTGCTAGAAACCTAGCCAAAAACATTCAGTACTTC. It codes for CSARNLAKNIQYF.

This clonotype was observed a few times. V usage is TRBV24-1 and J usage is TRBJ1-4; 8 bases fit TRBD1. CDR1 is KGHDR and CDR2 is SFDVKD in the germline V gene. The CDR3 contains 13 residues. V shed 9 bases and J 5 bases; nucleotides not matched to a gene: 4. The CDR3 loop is CATADRANEKLFF. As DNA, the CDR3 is TGTGCCACCGCGGACAGGGCGAATGAAAAACTGTTTTTT.

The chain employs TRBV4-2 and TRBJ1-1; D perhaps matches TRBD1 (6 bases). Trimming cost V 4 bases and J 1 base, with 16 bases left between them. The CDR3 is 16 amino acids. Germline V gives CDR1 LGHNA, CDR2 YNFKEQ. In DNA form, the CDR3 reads TGTGCCAGCAGCCCTGGGGAGGGGGACTGGAACACTGAAGCTTTCTTT. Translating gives CASSPGEGDWNTEAFF.

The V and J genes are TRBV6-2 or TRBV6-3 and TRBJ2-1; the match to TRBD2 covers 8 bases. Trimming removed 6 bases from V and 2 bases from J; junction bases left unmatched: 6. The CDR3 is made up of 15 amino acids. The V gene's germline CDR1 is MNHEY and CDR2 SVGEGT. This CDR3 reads CASSRSGRAYNEQFF. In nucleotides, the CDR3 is TGTGCCAGCAGCCGCTCCGGGAGGGCCTACAATGAGCAGTTCTTC.

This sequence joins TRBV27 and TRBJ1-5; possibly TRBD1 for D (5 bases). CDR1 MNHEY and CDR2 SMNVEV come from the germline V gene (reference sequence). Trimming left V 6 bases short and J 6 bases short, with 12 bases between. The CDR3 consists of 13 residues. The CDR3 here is CASSPFGGQPQHF. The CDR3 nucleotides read TGTGCCAGCAGCCCCTTCGGGGGTCAGCCCCAGCATTTT.

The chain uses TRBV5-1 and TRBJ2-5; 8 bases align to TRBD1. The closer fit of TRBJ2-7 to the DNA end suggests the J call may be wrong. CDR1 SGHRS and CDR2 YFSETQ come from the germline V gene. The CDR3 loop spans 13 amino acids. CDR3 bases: TGCGCCAGCATAGGACAGGGTCGCTACGAGCAGTACTTC. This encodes CASIGQGRYEQYF.

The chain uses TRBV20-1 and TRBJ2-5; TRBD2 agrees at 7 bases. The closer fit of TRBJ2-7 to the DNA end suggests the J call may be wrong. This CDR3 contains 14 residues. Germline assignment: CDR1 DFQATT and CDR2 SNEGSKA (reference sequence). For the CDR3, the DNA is TGCAGTGCTAGAGTGGCGGGGGTCGTGTACGAGCAGTACTTC. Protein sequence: CSARVAGVVYEQYF.

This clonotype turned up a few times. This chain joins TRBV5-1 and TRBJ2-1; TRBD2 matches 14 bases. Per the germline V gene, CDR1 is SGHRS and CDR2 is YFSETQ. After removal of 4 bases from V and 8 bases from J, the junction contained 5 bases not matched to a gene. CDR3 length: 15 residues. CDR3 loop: CASSAGTSGGDEQFF. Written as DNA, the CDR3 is TGCGCCAGCAGCGCCGGGACTAGCGGGGGTGATGAGCAGTTCTTC.

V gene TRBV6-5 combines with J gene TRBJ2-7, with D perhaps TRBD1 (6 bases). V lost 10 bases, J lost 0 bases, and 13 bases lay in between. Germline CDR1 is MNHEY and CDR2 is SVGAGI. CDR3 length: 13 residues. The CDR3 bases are TGTGCCACCCTCTCAGGGGACTCCTACGAGCAGTACTTC. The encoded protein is CATLSGDSYEQYF.

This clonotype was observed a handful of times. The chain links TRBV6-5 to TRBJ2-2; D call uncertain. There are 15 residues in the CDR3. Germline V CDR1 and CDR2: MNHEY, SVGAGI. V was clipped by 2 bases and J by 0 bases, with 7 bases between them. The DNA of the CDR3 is TGTGCCAGCAGTTACGTCGGGTCGAACACCGGGGAGCTGTTTTTT. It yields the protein CASSYVGSNTGELFF.

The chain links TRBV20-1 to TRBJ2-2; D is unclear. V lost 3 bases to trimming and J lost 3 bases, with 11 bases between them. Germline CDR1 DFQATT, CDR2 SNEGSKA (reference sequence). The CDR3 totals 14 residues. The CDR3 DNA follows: TGCAGTGCTAGGGCTGAGCCTTACACCGGGGAGCTGTTTTTT. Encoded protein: CSARAEPYTGELFF.

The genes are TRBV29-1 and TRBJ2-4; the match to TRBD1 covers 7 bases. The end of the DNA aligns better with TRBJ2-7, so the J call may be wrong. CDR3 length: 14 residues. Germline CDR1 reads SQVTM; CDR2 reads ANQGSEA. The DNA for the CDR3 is TGCAGCGTTGAAAAGGGGGCAGGGGGTGACGAGCAGTACTTC. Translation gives CSVEKGAGGDEQYF.

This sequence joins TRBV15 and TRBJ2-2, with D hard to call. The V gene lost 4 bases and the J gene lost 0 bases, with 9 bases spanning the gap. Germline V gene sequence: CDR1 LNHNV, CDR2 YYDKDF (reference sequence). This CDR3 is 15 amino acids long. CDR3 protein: CATSTDTSNTGELFF. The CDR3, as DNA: TGTGCCACCAGCACAGACACCTCGAACACCGGGGAGCTGTTTTTT.

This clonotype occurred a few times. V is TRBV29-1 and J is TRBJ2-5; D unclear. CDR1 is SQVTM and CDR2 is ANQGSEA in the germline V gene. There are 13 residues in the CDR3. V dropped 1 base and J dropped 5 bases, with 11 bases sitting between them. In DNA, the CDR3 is TGCAGCGTTGAAGTTGGACCAAGGGAGACCCAGTACTTC. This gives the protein CSVEVGPRETQYF.

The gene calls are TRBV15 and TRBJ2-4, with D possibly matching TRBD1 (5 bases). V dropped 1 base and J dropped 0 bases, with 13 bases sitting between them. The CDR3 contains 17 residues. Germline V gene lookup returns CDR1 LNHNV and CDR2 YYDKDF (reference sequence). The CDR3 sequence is CATSRAQGLEAKNIQYF. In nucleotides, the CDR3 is TGTGCCACCAGCAGAGCGCAGGGTTTGGAAGCCAAAAACATTCAGTACTTC.

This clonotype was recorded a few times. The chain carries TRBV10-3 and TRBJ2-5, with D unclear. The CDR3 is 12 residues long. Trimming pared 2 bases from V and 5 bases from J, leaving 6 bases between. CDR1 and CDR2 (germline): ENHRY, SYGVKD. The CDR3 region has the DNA TGTGCCATCAGTGAGATAGGCGAGACCCAGTACTTC. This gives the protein CAISEIGETQYF.

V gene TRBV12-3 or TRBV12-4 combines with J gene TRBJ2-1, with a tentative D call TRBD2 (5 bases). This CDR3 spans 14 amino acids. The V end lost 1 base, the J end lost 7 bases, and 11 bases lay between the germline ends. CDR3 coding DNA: TGTGCCAGCAGTTTAGTTGGCAGGAGGAATGAGCAGTTCTTC. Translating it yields CASSLVGRRNEQFF.

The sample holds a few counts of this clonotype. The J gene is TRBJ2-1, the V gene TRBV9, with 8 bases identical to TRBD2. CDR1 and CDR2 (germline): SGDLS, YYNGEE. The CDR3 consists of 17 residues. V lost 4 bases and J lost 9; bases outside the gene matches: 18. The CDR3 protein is CASSPRGEGGRKSEQFF. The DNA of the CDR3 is TGTGCCAGCAGCCCTCGGGGGGAAGGCGGGAGGAAGAGTGAGCAGTTCTTC.

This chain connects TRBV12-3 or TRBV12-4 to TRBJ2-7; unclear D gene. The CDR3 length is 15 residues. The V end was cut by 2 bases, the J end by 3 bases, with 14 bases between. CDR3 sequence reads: CASSLLSRNVYEQYF. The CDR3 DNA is TGTGCCAGCAGTTTACTTAGCAGGAACGTCTACGAGCAGTACTTC.

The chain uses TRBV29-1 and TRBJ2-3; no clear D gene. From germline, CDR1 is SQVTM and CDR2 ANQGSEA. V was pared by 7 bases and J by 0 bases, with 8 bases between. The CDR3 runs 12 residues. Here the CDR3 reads CSADTSTDTQYF. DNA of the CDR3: TGCAGCGCAGACACTAGCACAGATACGCAGTATTTT.

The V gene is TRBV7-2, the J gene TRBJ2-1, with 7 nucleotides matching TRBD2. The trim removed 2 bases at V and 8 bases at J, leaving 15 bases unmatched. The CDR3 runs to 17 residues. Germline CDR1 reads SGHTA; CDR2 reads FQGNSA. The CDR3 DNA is TGTGCCAGCAGCTTAATTCCCGGGGGGTCCTCCTGGGATGAGCAGTTCTTC. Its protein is CASSLIPGGSSWDEQFF.

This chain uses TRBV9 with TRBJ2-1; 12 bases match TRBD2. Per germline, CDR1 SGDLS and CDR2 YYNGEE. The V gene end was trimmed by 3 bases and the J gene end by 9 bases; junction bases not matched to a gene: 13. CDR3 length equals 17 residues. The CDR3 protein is CASSARLAGEAPAEQFF. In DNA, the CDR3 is TGTGCCAGCAGCGCCAGACTAGCGGGAGAGGCGCCGGCTGAGCAGTTCTTC.

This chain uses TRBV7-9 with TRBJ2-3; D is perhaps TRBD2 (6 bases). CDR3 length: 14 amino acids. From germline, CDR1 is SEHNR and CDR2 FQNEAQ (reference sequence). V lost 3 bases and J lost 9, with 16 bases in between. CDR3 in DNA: TGTGCCAGCAGCTTGGGGGACTCACAGATAACGCAGTATTTT. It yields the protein CASSLGDSQITQYF.

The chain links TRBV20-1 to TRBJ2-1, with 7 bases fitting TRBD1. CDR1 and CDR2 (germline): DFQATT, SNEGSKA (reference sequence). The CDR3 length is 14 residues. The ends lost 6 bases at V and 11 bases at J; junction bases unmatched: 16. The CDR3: CSAQRDSPLPQQFF. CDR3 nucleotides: TGCAGTGCCCAACGGGACAGCCCTCTTCCCCAGCAGTTCTTC.

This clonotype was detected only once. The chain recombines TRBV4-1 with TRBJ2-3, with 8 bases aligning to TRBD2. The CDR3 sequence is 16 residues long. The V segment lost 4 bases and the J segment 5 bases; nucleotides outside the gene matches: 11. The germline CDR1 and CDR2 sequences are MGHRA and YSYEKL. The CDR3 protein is CASSPEAGAHIDTQYF. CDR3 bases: TGCGCCAGCAGCCCTGAAGCGGGAGCGCACATAGATACGCAGTATTTT.